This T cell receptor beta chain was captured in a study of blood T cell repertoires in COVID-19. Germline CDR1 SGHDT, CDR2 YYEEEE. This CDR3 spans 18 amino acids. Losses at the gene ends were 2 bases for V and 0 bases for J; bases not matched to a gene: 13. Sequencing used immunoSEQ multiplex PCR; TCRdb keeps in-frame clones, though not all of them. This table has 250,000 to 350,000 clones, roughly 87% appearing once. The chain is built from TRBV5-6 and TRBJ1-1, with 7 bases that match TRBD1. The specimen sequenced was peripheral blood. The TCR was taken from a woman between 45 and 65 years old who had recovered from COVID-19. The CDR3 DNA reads TGTGCCAGCAGCTTAGTAGGGGCCCGGGGACAGATGAACACTGAAGCTTTCTTT. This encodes CASSLVGARGQMNTEAFF.